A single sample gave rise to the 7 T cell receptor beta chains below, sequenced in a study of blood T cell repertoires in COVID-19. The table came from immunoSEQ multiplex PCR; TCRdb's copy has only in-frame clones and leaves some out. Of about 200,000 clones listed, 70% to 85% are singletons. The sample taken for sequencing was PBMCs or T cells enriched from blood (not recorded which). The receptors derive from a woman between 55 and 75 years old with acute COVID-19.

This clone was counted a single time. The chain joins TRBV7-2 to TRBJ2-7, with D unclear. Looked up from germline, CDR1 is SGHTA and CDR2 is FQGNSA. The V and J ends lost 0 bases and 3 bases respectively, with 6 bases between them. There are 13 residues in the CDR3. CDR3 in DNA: TGTGCCAGCAGCTTAGCCTCCCTCTACGAGCAGTACTTC. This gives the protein CASSLASLYEQYF. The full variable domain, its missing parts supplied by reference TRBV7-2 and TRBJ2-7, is GAGVSQSPSNKVTEKGKDVELRCDPISGHTALYWYRQSLGQGLEFLIYFQGNSAPDKSGLPSDRFSAERTGGSVSTLTIQRTQQEDSAVYLCASSLASLYEQYFGPGTRLTVT.

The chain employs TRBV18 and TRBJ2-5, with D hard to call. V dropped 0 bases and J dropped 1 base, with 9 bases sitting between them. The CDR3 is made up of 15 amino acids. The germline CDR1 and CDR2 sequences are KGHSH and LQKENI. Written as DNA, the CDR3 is TGTGCCAGCTCACCACCGAACTATCCCCAAGAGACCCAGTACTTC. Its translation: CASSPPNYPQETQYF.

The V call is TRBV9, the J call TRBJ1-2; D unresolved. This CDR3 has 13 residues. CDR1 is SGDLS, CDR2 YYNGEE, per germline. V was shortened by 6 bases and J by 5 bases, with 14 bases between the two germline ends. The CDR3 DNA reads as TGTGCCAGCAATCCCGACGGGGATTATGGCTACACCTTC. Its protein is CASNPDGDYGYTF.

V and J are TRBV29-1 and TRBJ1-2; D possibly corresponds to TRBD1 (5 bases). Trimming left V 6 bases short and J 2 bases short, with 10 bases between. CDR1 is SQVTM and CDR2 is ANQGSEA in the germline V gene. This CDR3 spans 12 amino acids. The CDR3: CSVSGANYGYTF. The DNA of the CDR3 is TGCAGCGTCAGCGGGGCCAACTATGGCTACACCTTC.

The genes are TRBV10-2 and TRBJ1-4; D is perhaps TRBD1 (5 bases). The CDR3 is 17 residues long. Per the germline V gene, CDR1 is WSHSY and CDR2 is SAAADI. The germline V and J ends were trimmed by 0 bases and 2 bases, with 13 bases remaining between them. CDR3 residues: CASSESPGPTTNEKLFF. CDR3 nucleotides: TGCGCCAGCAGTGAGTCGCCAGGGCCGACGACTAATGAAAAACTGTTTTTT.

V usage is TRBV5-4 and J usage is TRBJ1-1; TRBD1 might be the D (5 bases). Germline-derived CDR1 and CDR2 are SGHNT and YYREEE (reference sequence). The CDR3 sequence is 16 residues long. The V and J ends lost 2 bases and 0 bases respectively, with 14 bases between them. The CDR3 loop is CASSLPGQGLNTEAFF. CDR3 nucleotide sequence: TGTGCCAGCAGCTTACCCGGGCAGGGCCTGAACACTGAAGCTTTCTTT.

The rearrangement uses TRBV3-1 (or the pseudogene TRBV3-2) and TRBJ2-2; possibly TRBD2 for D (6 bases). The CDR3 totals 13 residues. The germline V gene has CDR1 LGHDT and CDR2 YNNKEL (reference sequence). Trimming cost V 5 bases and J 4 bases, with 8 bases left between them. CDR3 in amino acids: CASSKGLTGELFF. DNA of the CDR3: TGTGCCAGCAGCAAGGGACTCACCGGGGAGCTGTTTTTT.